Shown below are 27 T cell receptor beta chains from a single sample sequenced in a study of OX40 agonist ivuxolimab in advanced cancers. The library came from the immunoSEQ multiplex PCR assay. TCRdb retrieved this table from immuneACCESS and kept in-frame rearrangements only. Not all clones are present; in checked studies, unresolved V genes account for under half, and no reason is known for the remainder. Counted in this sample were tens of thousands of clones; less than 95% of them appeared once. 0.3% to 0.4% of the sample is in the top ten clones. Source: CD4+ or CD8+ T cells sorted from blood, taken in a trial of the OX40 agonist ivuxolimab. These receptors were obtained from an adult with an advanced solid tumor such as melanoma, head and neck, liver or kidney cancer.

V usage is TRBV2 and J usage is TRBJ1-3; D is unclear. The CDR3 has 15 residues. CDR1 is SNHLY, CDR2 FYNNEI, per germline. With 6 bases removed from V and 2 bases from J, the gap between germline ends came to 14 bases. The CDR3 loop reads CASRSSEGAGNTIYF. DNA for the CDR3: TGTGCCAGCAGATCCTCCGAGGGAGCTGGAAACACCATATATTTT.

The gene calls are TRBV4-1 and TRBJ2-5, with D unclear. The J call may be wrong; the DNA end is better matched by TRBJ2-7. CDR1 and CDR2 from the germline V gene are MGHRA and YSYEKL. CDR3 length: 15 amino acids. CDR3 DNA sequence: TGCGCCAGCAGCCAAAGGATCATTATGGGCAACGAGCAGTACTTC. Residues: CASSQRIIMGNEQYF.

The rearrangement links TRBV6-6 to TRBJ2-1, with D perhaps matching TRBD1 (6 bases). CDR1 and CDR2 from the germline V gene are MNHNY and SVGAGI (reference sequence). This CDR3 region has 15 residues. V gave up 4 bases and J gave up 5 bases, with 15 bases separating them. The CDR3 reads CASSSGVERNNEQFF. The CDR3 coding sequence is TGTGCCAGCAGTTCAGGGGTGGAACGAAACAATGAGCAGTTCTTC.

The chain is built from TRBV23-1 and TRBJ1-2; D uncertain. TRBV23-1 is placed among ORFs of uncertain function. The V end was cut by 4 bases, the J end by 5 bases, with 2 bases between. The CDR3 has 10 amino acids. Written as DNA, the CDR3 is TGCGCCAGCAGTCCTTATGGCTACACCTTC. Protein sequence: CASSPYGYTF.

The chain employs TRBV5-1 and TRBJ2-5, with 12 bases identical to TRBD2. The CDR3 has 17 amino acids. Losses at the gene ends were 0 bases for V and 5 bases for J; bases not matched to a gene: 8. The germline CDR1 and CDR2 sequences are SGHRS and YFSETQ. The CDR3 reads CASSLVSRLAGVETQYF. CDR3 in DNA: TGCGCCAGCAGCTTGGTATCTCGACTAGCGGGGGTTGAGACCCAGTACTTC.

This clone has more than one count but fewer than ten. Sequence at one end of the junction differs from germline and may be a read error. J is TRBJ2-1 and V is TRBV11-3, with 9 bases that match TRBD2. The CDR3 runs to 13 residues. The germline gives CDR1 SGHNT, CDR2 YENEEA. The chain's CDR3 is CASSFRAGGPTIF. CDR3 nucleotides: TGTGCCAGCAGCTTTCGAGCGGGGGGCCCTACGATCTTC.

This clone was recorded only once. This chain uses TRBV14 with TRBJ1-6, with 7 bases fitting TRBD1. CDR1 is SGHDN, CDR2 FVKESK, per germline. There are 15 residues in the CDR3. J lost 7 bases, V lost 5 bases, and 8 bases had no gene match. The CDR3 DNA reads TGTGCCAGCAGCGTACGGGACAGTATGAATTCACCCCTCCACTTT. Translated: CASSVRDSMNSPLHF. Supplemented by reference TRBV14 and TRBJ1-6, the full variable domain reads EAGVTQFPSHSVIEKGQTVTLRCDPISGHDNLYWYRRVMGKEIKFLLHFVKESKQDESGMPNNRFLAERTGGTYSTLKVQPAELEDSGVYFCASSVRDSMNSPLHFGNGTRLTVT.

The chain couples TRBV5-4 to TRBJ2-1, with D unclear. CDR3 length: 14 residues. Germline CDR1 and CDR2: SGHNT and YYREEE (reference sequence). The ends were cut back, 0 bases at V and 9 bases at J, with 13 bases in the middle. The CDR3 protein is CASSLVTARSEQFF. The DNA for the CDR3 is TGTGCCAGCAGCTTGGTAACGGCCCGGAGTGAGCAGTTCTTC.

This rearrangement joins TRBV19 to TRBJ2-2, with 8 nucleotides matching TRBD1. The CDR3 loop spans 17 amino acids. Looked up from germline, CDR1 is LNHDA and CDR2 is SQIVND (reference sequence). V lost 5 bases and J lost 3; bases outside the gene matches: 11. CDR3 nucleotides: TGTGCCAGTAGTCCTCAGGCCGGACAGGGCTACACCGGGGAGCTGTTTTTT. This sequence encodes CASSPQAGQGYTGELFF.

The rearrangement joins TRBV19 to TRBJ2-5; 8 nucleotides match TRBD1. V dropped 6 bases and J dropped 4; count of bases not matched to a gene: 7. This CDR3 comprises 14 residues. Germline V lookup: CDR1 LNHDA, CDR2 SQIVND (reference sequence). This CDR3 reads CASRGQAVGETQYF. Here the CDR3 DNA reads TGTGCCAGTAGGGGACAGGCGGTCGGAGAGACCCAGTACTTC.

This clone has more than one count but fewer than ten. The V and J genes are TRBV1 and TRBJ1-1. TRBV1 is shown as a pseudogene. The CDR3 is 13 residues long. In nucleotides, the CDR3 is TGCACCAGCAGCCGAGGGTTGTACACTGAAGCTTTCTTT. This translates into CTSSRGLYTEAFF.

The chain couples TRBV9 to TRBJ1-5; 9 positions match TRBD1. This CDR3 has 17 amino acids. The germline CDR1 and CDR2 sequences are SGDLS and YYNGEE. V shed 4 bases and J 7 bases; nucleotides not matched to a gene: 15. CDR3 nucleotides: TGTGCCAGCAGCCCGAGTCCCGGGACAGGGCGCGGACAGCCCCAGCATTTT. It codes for CASSPSPGTGRGQPQHF.

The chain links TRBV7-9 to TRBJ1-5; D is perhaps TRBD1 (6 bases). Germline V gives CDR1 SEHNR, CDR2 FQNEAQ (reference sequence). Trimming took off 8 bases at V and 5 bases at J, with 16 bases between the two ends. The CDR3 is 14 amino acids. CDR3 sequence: CASSRGGGDQPQHF. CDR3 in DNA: TGTGCCAGCTCACGGGGAGGGGGGGATCAGCCCCAGCATTTT.

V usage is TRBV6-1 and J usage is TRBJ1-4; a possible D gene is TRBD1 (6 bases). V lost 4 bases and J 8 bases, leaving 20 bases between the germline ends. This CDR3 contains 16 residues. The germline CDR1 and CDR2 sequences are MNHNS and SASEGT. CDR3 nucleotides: TGTGCCAGCAGTGGGTTGGACAGCACCAGTAGGGAAAAACTGTTTTTT. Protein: CASSGLDSTSREKLFF.

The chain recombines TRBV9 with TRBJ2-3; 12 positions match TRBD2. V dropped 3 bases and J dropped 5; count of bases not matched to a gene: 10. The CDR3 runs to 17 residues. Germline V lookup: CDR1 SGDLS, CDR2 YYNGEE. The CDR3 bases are TGTGCCAGCAGCGCATTTCTAACTAGCGGGGGGCGAGATACGCAGTATTTT. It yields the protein CASSAFLTSGGRDTQYF.

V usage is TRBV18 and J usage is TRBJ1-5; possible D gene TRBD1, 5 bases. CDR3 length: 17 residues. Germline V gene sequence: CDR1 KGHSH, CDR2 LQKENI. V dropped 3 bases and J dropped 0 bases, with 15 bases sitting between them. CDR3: CASSPGPGTPSNQPQHF. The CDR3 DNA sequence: TGTGCCAGCTCACCGGGGCCCGGGACTCCTAGCAATCAGCCCCAGCATTTT. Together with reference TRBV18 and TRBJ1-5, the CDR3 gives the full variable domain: NAGVMQNPRHLVRRRGQEARLRCSPMKGHSHVYWYRQLPEEGLKFMVYLQKENIIDESGMPKERFSAEFPKEGPSILRIQQVVRGDSAAYFCASSPGPGTPSNQPQHFGDGTRLSIL.

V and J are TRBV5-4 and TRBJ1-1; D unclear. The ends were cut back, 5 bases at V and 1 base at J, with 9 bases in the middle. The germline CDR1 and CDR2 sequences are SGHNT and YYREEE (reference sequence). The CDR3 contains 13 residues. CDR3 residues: CASSRISNTEAFF. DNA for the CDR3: TGTGCCAGCAGTCGGATCTCGAACACTGAAGCTTTCTTT.

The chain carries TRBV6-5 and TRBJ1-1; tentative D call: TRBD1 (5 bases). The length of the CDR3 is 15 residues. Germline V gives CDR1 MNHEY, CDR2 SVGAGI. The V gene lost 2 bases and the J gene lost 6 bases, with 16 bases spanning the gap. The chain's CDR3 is CASSYDQGIGAEAFF. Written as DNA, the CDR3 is TGTGCCAGCAGTTACGATCAGGGAATTGGAGCTGAAGCTTTCTTT.

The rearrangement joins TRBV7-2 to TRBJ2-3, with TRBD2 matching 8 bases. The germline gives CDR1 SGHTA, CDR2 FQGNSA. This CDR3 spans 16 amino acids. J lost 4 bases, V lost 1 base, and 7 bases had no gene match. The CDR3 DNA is TGTGCCAGCAGCTTAGTCGGGGGGGGGCCTCCAGATACGCAGTATTTT. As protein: CASSLVGGGPPDTQYF.

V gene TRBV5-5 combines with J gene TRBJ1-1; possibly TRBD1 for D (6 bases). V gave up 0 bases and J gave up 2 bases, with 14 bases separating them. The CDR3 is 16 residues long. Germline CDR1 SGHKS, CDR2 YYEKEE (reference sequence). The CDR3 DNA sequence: TGTGCCAGCAGCTTGGTTGGACAGCCCTCCAACACTGAAGCTTTCTTT. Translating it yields CASSLVGQPSNTEAFF.

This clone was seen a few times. CDR3 region: CASRRQGDSGANVLTF. The CDR3 nucleotides are TGTGCCAGCAGACGACAGGGTGACTCTGGGGCCAACGTCCTGACTTTC. The chain has TRBV27 and TRBJ2-6; 7 nucleotides agree with TRBD1. CDR3 length: 16 amino acids. Germline loops: CDR1 MNHEY, CDR2 SMNVEV (reference sequence). The J segment lost 0 bases and the V segment lost 6 bases, leaving 5 bases of the junction unmatched.

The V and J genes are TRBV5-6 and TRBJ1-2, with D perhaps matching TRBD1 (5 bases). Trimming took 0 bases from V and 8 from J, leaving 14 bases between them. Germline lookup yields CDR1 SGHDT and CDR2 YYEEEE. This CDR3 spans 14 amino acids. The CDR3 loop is CASSLGGLGGGYTF. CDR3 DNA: TGTGCCAGCAGCTTGGGGGGCCTCGGGGGAGGCTACACCTTC.

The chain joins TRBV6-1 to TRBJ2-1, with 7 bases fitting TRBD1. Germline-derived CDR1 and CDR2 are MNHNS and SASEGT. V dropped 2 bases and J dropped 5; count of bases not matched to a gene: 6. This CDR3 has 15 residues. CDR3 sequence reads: CASSEPRDRNNEQFF. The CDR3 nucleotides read TGTGCCAGCAGTGAACCCCGGGACAGAAACAATGAGCAGTTCTTC.

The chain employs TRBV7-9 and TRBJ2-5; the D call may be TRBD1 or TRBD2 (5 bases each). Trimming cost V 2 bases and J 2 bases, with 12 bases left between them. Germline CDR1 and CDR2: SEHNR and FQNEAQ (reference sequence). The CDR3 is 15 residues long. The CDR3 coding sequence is TGTGCCAGCAGCTTATTCGGGGCACTACAAGAGACCCAGTACTTC. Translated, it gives CASSLFGALQETQYF.

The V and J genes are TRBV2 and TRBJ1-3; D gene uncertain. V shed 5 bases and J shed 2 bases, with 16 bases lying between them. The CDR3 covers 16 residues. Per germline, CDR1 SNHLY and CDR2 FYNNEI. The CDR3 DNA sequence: TGTGCCAGCAGTCAAGAAACCGCAAACCCTGGAAACACCATATATTTT. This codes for CASSQETANPGNTIYF. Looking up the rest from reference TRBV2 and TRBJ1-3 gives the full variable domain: EPEVTQTPSHQVTQMGQEVILRCVPISNHLYFYWYRQILGQKVEFLVSFYNNEISEKSEIFDDQFSVERPDGSNFTLKIRSTKLEDSAMYFCASSQETANPGNTIYFGEGSWLTVV.

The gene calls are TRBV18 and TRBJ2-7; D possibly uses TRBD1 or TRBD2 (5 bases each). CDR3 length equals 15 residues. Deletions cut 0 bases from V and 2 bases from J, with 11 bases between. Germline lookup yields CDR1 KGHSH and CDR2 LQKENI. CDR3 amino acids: CASSPPGTFPYEQYV. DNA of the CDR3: TGTGCCAGCTCACCACCTGGGACCTTCCCCTACGAGCAGTACGTC.

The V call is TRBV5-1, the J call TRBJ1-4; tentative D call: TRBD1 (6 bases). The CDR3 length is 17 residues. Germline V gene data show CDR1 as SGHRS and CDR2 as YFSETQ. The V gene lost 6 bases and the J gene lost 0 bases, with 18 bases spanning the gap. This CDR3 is CASTYGGGHATNEKLFF. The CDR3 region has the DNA TGCGCCAGCACTTACGGAGGGGGTCATGCAACTAATGAAAAACTGTTTTTT.